The rows below give T cell receptor beta chains drawn from one sample of a study of T cells in Graves' hyperthyroidism and ophthalmopathy. Each CDR3 protein is one row after TCRdb ran MiXCR on the multiplex PCR reads. The top ten hold around 30% of the sample, which has roughly 710,000 distinct CDR3 sequences, 30% to 40% seen once. Material for sequencing was blood. The receptor source for this set is a woman aged 40 to 50 with Graves' hyperthyroidism. The CDR3 runs from the conserved cysteine through the conserved F or W. D genes are given only for firm matches. Clone size is shown for a subset of rows, as once, few, many or a class of expanded clone.

abundance | j_gene | d_gene | v_gene | CDR3aa | CDR3nt
many | TRBJ1-3 | - | TRBV2 | CASRVAENSGNTIYF | TGTGCCAGCAGAGTCGCAGAGAACTCTGGAAACACCATATATTTT
- | TRBJ1-2 | - | TRBV29-1 | CSVDPGYYGYTF | TGCAGCGTTGATCCGGGATACTATGGCTACACCTTC
- | TRBJ1-2 | - | TRBV12-3/TRBV12-4 | CASVYGGSYGYTF | TGTGCCAGCGTCTATGGGGGATCCTATGGCTACACCTTC
many | TRBJ1-3 | - | TRBV20-1 | CSARRDPGNTIYF | TGCAGTGCCAGGCGGGACCCTGGAAACACCATATATTTT
few | TRBJ2-5 | - | TRBV15 | CATSRDRMPGETQYF | TGTGCCACCAGCAGAGACAGGATGCCGGGAGAGACCCAGTACTTC
- | TRBJ2-7 | TRBD1 | TRBV9 | CASSAIQGTGIYEQYF | TGTGCCAGCAGCGCGATTCAGGGGACAGGGATCTACGAGCAGTACTTC
- | TRBJ2-5 | - | TRBV7-2 | CASSIVTSPVYQETQYF | TGTGCCAGTAGTATAGTTACTAGCCCCGTATATCAAGAGACCCAGTACTTC
- | TRBJ1-2 | - | TRBV2 | CASSYLGESGGYTF | TGTGCCAGCAGTTACTTAGGGGAATCGGGGGGCTACACCTTC
- | TRBJ2-2 | TRBD2 | TRBV3-1 | CASSHGTSSVGELFF | TGTGCCAGCAGCCATGGGACTAGCAGTGTCGGGGAGCTGTTTTTT
- | TRBJ2-7 | - | TRBV20-1 | CSAVLAANPRSYEQYF | TGCAGTGCCGTCCTAGCAGCTAACCCACGCTCCTACGAGCAGTACTTC
many | TRBJ2-7 | - | TRBV7-9 | CASRDLASYEQYF | TGTGCCAGCAGGGACCTAGCGTCCTACGAGCAGTACTTC
many | TRBJ2-7 | - | TRBV25-1 | CASSEGLNYEQYF | TGTGCCAGCAGTGAGGGGCTAAACTACGAGCAGTACTTC
- | TRBJ2-7 | TRBD1 | TRBV5-1 | CASSSGGRPYEQYF | TGCGCCAGCAGCTCAGGGGGCCGGCCCTACGAGCAGTACTTC
- | TRBJ2-5 | - | TRBV7-2 | CASSVADQETQYF | TGTGCCAGCAGTGTAGCAGATCAAGAGACCCAGTACTTC
many | TRBJ2-2 | - | TRBV21-1 | CASSNGGELFF | TGTGCCAGCAGCAACGGAGGGGAGCTGTTTTTT
few | TRBJ2-7 | - | TRBV11-1 | CASSLVSWDSAYEQYF | TGTGCCAGCAGCTTAGTAAGTTGGGATTCCGCCTACGAGCAGTACTTC
many | TRBJ2-5 | - | TRBV10-3 | CAISGREETQYF | TGTGCCATCAGTGGCAGGGAAGAGACCCAGTACTTC
few | TRBJ1-5 | - | TRBV6-1 | CASSIQPQHF | TGTGCCAGCAGTATCCAGCCCCAGCATTTT
- | TRBJ1-1 | - | TRBV29-1 | CSVEQARGSEAFF | TGCAGCGTTGAACAGGCTAGGGGGTCTGAAGCTTTCTTT
- | TRBJ1-5 | TRBD1 | TRBV29-1 | CSVRGQGTQPQHF | TGCAGCGTAAGGGGACAGGGGACTCAGCCCCAGCATTTT
- | TRBJ1-5 | TRBD1 | TRBV19 | CASSIGGQGAFQPQHF | TGTGCCAGTAGTATAGGAGGACAGGGGGCCTTTCAGCCCCAGCATTTT
many | TRBJ1-2 | - | TRBV15 | CATTSDRSNYGYTF | TGTGCCACCACTTCGGACAGATCTAACTATGGCTACACCTTC
many | TRBJ2-7 | - | TRBV7-9 | CASSSRGPYEQYF | TGTGCCAGCAGCTCTAGGGGTCCCTACGAGCAGTACTTC
few | TRBJ2-5 | - | TRBV28 | CASFGETQYF | TGTGCCAGCTTCGGGGAGACCCAGTACTTC
- | TRBJ1-1 | - | TRBV29-1 | CSVRFGATEAFF | TGCAGCGTTCGATTTGGGGCCACTGAAGCTTTCTTT
few | TRBJ2-5 | - | TRBV11-2 | CASSSLKGPLTGSTQYF | TGTGCCAGCAGCTCATTAAAGGGGCCACTGACAGGTTCGACCCAGTACTTC
- | TRBJ1-1 | TRBD1 | TRBV10-3 | CAISLTGGTEAFF | TGTGCCATCAGTCTGACAGGGGGCACTGAAGCTTTCTTT
many | TRBJ1-4 | TRBD1 | TRBV20-1 | CSAQRTGLGEKLFF | TGCAGTGCCCAGAGGACAGGTCTGGGTGAAAAACTGTTTTTT
few | TRBJ1-2 | TRBD1 | TRBV6-5 | CATHRTGENYGYTF | TGTGCCACCCACCGGACAGGGGAAAACTATGGCTACACCTTC
many | TRBJ2-5 | TRBD1 | TRBV20-1 | CSAARDRGQGGETQYF | TGCAGTGCCGCGAGGGACAGGGGGCAAGGAGGGGAGACCCAGTACTTC
few | TRBJ1-1 | TRBD1 | TRBV13 | CASSEAGTANTEAFF | TGTGCCAGCAGTGAAGCAGGGACAGCGAACACTGAAGCTTTCTTT
few | TRBJ1-6 | TRBD1 | TRBV28 | CASSLAGQGASPLHF | TGTGCCAGCAGTTTGGCGGGACAGGGGGCCTCACCCCTCCACTTT
many | TRBJ2-5 | TRBD2 | TRBV19 | CASSSQWTSGGETQYF | TGTGCCAGTAGTAGCCAATGGACTAGCGGGGGGGAGACCCAGTACTTC
few | TRBJ1-2 | TRBD1 | TRBV29-1 | CSVESTGGRYGYTF | TGCAGCGTTGAATCGACAGGGGGCCGCTATGGCTACACCTTC
few | TRBJ2-7 | TRBD2 | TRBV6-5 | CASSYVASGPYEQYF | TGTGCCAGCAGTTACGTGGCTAGCGGGCCCTACGAGCAGTACTTC
- | TRBJ2-7 | TRBD1 | TRBV6-5 | CASSTGTVTSYGQYF | TGTGCCAGCAGTACCGGGACAGTAACCTCCTACGGGCAGTACTTC
many | TRBJ1-4 | TRBD1 | TRBV29-1 | CSVWDSATNEKLFF | TGCAGCGTTTGGGACAGTGCAACTAATGAAAAACTGTTTTTT
- | TRBJ2-1 | - | TRBV7-9 | CASSLDQGNEQFF | TGTGCCAGCAGCTTAGATCAGGGTAATGAGCAGTTCTTC
few | TRBJ2-5 | - | TRBV7-2 | CASSQGDSGSRTQYF | TGCGCCAGCAGCCAAGGGGACAGCGGGTCAAGGACCCAGTACTTC
few | TRBJ1-5 | - | TRBV7-9 | CASSFGAQPQHF | TGTGCCAGCAGCTTTGGGGCTCAGCCCCAGCATTTT
once | TRBJ2-7 | TRBD1 | TRBV2 | CASRQGADEQYF | TGTGCCAGCAGACAGGGGGCAGACGAGCAGTACTTC
- | TRBJ2-5 | - | TRBV12-5 | CASGLGTGLGTQYF | TGTGCTAGTGGTTTGGGTACGGGGTTGGGGACCCAGTACTTC
few | TRBJ2-5 | TRBD2 | TRBV27 | CASSLWREGRETQYF | TGTGCCAGCAGTTTATGGCGGGAGGGCCGGGAGACCCAGTACTTC
few | TRBJ2-3 | - | TRBV5-1 | CASSSYWASTDTQYF | TGCGCCAGCAGCTCATACTGGGCTAGCACAGATACGCAGTATTTT
many | TRBJ1-5 | - | TRBV12-3/TRBV12-4 | CASTEGWSQPQHF | TGTGCCAGCACCGAGGGTTGGAGTCAGCCCCAGCATTTT